This T cell receptor beta chain appears in the sequencing data of a study of cytomegalovirus exposure and HLA in healthy donors. Whole-study results and caveats: Per published reports, the classifier diagnosed cytomegalovirus status with high specificity and sensitivity. 87-base-pair reads could not separate some V segments, including TRBV6-2 and TRBV6-3. Sequencing probably produced one cluster of sequence variants that were highly shared.

Points on this clone: No antigen is known for it.

The CDR3 spans 17 residues. With 0 bases clipped from V and 7 bases from J, the junction kept 9 bases outside the gene matches. Germline assignment: CDR1 SGHRS and CDR2 YFSETQ. The PCR was carried out with 60 Vbeta primers and 13 Jbeta primers. Sequenced by immunoSEQ multiplex PCR; TCRdb stores in-frame clones only, minus some. Of about 140,000 clones listed, approximately 78% are singletons. While unrecorded immune exposures were likely, the donors were nominally healthy when sampled. Sequencing was performed on PBMCs. The chain joins TRBV5-1 to TRBJ2-4; TRBD2 agrees at 11 bases. This receptor was taken from a woman younger than 35 in good health and CMV-seropositive. DNA for the CDR3: TGCGCCAGCAGCTTGGCCCCGCGGGTAGCGGGGGGGAACATTCAGTACTTC. It codes for CASSLAPRVAGGNIQYF.